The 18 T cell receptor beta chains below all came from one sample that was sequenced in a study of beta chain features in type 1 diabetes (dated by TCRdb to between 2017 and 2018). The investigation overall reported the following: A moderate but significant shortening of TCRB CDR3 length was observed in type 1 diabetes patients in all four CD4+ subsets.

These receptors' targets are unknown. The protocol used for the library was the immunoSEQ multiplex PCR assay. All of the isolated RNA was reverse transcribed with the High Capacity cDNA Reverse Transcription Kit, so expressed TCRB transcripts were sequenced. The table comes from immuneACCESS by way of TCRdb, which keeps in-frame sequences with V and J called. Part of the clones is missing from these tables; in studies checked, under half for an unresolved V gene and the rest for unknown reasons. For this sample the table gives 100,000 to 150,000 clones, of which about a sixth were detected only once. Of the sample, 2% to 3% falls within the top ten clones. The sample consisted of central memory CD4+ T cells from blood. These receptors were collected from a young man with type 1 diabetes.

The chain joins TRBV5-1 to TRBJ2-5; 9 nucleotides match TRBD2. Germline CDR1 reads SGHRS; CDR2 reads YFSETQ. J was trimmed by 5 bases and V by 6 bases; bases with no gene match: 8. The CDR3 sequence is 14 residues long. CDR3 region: CASKPGLAGETQYF. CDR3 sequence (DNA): TGCGCCAGCAAGCCGGGACTAGCTGGGGAGACCCAGTACTTC.

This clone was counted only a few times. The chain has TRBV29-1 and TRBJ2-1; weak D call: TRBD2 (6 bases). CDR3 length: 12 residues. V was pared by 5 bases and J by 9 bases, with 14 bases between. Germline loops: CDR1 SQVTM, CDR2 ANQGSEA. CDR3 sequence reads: CSVNDRESEQFF. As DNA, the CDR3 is TGCAGCGTTAATGACCGGGAGAGTGAGCAGTTCTTC.

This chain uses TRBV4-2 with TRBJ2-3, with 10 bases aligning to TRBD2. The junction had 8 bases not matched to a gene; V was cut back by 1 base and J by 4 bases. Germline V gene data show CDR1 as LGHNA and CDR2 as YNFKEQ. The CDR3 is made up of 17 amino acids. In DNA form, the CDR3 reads TGTGCCAGCAGCCAAGTGGCACTGAGCGGGGGGGCAGATACGCAGTATTTT. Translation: CASSQVALSGGADTQYF.

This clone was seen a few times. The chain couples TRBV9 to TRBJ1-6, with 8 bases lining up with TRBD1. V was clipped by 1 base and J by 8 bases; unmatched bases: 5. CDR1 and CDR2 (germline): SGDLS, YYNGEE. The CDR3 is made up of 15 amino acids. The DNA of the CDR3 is TGTGCCAGCAGCGTAAGGACAGGGACGGATTCACCCCTCCACTTT. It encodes CASSVRTGTDSPLHF.

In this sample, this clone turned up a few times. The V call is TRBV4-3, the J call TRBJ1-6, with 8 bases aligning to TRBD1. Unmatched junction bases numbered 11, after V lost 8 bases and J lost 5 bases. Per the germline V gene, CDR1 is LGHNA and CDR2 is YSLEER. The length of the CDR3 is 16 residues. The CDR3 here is CASRKWGTGDNSPLHF. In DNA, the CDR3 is TGCGCCAGCCGGAAGTGGGGGACAGGTGATAATTCACCCCTCCACTTT.

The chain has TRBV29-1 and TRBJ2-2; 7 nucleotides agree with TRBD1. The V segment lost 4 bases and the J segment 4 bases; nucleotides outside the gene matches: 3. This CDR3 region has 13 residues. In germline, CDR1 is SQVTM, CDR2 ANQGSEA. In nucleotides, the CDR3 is TGCAGCGTTGGACAGGGCAGCACCGGGGAGCTGTTTTTT. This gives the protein CSVGQGSTGELFF.

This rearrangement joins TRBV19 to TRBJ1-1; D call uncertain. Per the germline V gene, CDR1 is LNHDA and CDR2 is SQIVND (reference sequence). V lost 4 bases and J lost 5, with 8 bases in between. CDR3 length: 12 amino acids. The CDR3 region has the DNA TGTGCCAGTAGTAAGAGGGAGACTGAAGCTTTCTTT. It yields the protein CASSKRETEAFF.

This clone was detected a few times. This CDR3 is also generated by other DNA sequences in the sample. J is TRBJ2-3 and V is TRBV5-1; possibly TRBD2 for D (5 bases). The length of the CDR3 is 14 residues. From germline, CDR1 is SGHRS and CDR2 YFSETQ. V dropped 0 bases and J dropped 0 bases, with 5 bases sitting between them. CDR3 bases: TGCGCCAGCAGCTTGGGGACTAGCACAGATACGCAGTATTTT. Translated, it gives CASSLGTSTDTQYF.

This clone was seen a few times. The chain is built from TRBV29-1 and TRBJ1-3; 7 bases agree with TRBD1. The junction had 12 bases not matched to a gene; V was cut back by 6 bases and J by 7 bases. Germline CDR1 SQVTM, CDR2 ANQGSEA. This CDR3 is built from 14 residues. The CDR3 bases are TGCAGCGTCCGAGGGACAGAGGAGTGGAACACCATATATTTT. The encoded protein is CSVRGTEEWNTIYF.

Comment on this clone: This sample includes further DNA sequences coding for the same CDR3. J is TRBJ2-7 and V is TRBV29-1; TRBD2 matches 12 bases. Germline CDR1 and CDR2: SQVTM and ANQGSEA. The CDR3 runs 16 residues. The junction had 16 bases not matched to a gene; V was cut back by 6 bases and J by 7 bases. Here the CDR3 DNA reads TGCAGCGTGGGCTCCGGACTAGCGGGGTCCCATCAGGAGCAGTACTTC. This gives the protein CSVGSGLAGSHQEQYF.

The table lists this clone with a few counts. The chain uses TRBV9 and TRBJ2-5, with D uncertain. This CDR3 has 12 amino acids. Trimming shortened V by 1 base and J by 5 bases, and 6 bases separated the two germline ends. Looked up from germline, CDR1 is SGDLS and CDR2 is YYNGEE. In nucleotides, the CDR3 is TGTGCCAGCAGCGTATTCGGGGAGACCCAGTACTTC. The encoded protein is CASSVFGETQYF.

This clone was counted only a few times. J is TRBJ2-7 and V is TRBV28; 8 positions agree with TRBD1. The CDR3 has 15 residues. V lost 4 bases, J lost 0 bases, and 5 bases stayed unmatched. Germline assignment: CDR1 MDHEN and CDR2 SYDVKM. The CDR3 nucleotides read TGTGCCAGCAGTTGGGACAGGTCCAACTCCTACGAGCAGTACTTC. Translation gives CASSWDRSNSYEQYF. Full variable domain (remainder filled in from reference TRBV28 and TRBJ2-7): DVKVTQSSRYLVKRTGEKVFLECVQDMDHENMFWYRQDPGLGLRLIYFSYDVKMKEKGDIPEGYSVSREKKERFSLILESASTNQTSMYLCASSWDRSNSYEQYFGPGTRLTVT.

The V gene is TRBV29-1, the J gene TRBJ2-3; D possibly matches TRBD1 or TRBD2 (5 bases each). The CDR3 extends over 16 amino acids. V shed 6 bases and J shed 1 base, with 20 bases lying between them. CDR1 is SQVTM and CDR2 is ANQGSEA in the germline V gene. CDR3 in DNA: TGCAGCGTCCGCCGGCTTTGGGACGGCGGCACAGATACGCAGTATTTT. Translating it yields CSVRRLWDGGTDTQYF.

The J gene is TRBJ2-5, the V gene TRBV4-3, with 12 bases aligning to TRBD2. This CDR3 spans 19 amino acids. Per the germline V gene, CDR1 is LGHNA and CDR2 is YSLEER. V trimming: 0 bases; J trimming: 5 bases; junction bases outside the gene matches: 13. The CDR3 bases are TGCGCCAGCAGCCAAGATCGGCTAGCGGGGGGGAGGCCTCGGGAGACCCAGTACTTC. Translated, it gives CASSQDRLAGGRPRETQYF.

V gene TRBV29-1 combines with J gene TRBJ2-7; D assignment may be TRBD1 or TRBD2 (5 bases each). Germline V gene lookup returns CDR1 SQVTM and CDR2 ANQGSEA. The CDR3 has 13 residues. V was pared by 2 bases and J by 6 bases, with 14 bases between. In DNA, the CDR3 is TGCAGCGTTGAAAGCCAGACGAGGGGCGAGCAGTACTTC. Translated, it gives CSVESQTRGEQYF.

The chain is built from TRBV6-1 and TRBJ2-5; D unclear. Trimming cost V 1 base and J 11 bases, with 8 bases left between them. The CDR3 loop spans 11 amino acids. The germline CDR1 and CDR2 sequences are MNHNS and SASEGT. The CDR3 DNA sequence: TGTGCCAGCAGTGAAGGGGAAGAGCAGTACTTC. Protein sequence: CASSEGEEQYF.

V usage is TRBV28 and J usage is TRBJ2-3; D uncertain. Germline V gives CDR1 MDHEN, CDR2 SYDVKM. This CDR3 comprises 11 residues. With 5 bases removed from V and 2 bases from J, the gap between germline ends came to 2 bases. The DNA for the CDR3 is TGTGCCAGCAGTGCCACAGATACGCAGTATTTT. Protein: CASSATDTQYF. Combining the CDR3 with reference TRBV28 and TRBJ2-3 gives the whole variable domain DVKVTQSSRYLVKRTGEKVFLECVQDMDHENMFWYRQDPGLGLRLIYFSYDVKMKEKGDIPEGYSVSREKKERFSLILESASTNQTSMYLCASSATDTQYFGPGTRLTVL.

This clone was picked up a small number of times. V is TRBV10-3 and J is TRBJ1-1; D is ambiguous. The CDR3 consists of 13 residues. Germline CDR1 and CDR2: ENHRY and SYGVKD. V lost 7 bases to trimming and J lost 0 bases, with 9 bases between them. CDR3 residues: CAIIADLNTEAFF. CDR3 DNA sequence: TGTGCCATCATCGCGGATCTGAACACTGAAGCTTTCTTT.